This TCR beta chain was identified in a study of shared clonotypes between healthy human individuals. Across the whole study: Each donor's CD4 naive and CD4 memory cells filled three plates apiece, CD8 naive two, and CD8 memory one. Study results and caveats: Despite large depth, sorted-subset datasets appeared incompletely sequenced.

The assay was immunoSEQ multiplex PCR, and TCRdb's table has in-frame clones only and misses some. The data show 2 million to 2.5 million clones, with about 94% seen just once and around 0.13% held by the top ten. The length of the CDR3 is 15 residues. Germline V lookup: CDR1 SGHAT, CDR2 FQNNGV. V was pared by 5 bases and J by 4 bases, with 8 bases of the junction left unmatched. Regarding this clone: Its target is not known.

This TCR derives from a man between 18 and 35 years old in good health. The sample was naive CD4+ T cells sorted from blood. The sample's subset: CD45RA+ positively selected. This chain links TRBV11-2 with TRBJ2-1; 7 nucleotides match TRBD1. Here the CDR3 reads CASSKGTVLYNEQFF. CDR3 in DNA: TGTGCCAGCAGCAAAGGGACAGTCCTATACAATGAGCAGTTCTTC.